Shown below are 2 T cell receptor beta chains from a single sample sequenced in a study of patients and donors after allogeneic stem cell transplantation. TCRdb independently ran MiXCR on the RT-PCR reads; one entry per CDR3 protein. The sample has about 110,000 distinct CDR3 sequences, about a third seen once. The sample consisted of blood, either unsorted or a sorted T cell fraction (not recorded which). The receptors come from a human donor who was either an allogeneic HSCT recipient or a stem cell or donor lymphocyte infusion donor (not recorded which). It is not recorded whose cells these are; they may come from a transplant donor.

The V gene is TRBV4-1, the J gene TRBJ2-1; unclear D gene. This CDR3 has 11 residues. Germline V gene lookup returns CDR1 MGHRA and CDR2 YSYEKL. Trimming cost V 3 bases and J 15 bases, with 12 bases left between them. The CDR3 sequence is CASSQNRSLFF. DNA of the CDR3: TGCGCCAGCAGCCAGAACCGGTCCCTGTTCTTC.

The chain couples TRBV29-1 to TRBJ2-3, with a weak D call TRBD1 (5 bases). The V end was cut by 4 bases, the J end by 2 bases, with 10 bases between. Germline CDR1 is SQVTM and CDR2 is ANQGSEA. This CDR3 has 13 residues. CDR3 sequence reads: CSVGGRDTDTQYF. The CDR3 bases are TGCAGCGTTGGGGGCAGAGACACAGATACGCAGTATTTT.